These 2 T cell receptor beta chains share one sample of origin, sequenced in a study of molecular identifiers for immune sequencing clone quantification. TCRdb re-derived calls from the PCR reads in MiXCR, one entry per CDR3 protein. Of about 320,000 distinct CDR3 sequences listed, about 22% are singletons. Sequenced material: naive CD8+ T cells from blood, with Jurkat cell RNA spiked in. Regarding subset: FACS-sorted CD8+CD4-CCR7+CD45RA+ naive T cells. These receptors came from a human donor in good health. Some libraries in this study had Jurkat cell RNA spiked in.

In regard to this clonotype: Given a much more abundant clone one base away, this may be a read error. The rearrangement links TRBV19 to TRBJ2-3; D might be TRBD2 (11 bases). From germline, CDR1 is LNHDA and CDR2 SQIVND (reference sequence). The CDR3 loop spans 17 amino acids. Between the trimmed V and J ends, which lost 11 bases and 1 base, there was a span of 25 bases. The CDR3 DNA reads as TGTGCCGGTGACAGGGGGCTAGCGGGGGGACGCACAGATACGCAGTATTTT. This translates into CAGDRGLAGGRTDTQYF.

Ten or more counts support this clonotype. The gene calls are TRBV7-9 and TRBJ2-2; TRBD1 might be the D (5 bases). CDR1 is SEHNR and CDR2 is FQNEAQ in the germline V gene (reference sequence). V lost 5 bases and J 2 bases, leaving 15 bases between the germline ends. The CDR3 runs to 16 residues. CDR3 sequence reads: CASSPSTALNTGELFF. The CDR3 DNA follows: TGTGCCAGCAGCCCTTCGACAGCCCTAAACACCGGGGAGCTGTTTTTT. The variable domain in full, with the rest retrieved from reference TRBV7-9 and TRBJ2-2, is DTGVSQNPRHKITKRGQNVTFRCDPISEHNRLYWYRQTLGQGPEFLTYFQNEAQLEKSRLLSDRFSAERPKGSFSTLEIQRTEQGDSAMYLCASSPSTALNTGELFFGEGSRLTVL.